This TCR beta chain was sequenced in a study of blood T cell repertoires in COVID-19. Study-level information: The origin of the acute and convalescent COVID-19 samples was the United States, Italy and Spain. The analysed material was cDNA or gDNA that came from T cells, B-cell-depleted T cells, or PBMCs.

Per the original data handling: The authors estimated nucleated cell counts from reference gene primer amplification. TCRdb keeps only in-frame clones here, not all; method: immunoSEQ multiplex PCR. The V and J calls and clone size were taken over from that table, and D and trimming were inferred from the DNA. The sample includes tens of thousands of clones, 88% seen only once; the top ten take approximately 40%. The CDR3 extends over 14 amino acids. Trimming shortened V by 5 bases and J by 3 bases, and 13 bases separated the two germline ends. Per the germline V gene, CDR1 is MNHEY and CDR2 is SMNVEV (reference sequence).

Source material: peripheral blood. The origin of this receptor is a woman aged 55 to 70 with COVID-19, enrolled during active disease. The genes are TRBV27 and TRBJ1-1; D call uncertain. The CDR3 DNA reads as TGTGCCAGCAGTCTAACCCCGGAGGACACTGAAGCTTTCTTT. It is translated as CASSLTPEDTEAFF.